This TCR beta chain was found in a study of blood T cell repertoires in COVID-19. Study in general: The United States, Italy and Spain were the sources of the acute and convalescent COVID-19 samples.

The germline gives CDR1 KGHDR, CDR2 SFDVKD. The length of the CDR3 is 17 residues. V lost 2 bases and J lost 0, with 14 bases in between. Methods used by the authors: Using reference gene primer amplification, nucleated cell counts were estimated. Sequencing used immunoSEQ multiplex PCR; TCRdb keeps in-frame clones, though not all of them. The DNA was the basis for D and trimming; V, J and clone size are from that table. There are tens of thousands of clones in the sample; 80% occur only once, and about 12% lies in the top ten. The chain carries TRBV24-1 and TRBJ2-3; maybe TRBD2 (6 bases). Material: peripheral blood. The source is a human donor in a cohort sampled during active COVID-19. The CDR3 reads CATSDSWGRPSTDTQYF. The CDR3 DNA follows: TGTGCCACCAGTGATTCTTGGGGGAGGCCTAGCACAGATACGCAGTATTTT.